The sample holds many counts of the clone carrying this T cell receptor beta chain. Its matching antigen is unknown. This sample was taken from a study of early T cells in non-severe SARS-CoV-2 infection. About the research overall: Sequencing of unsorted whole blood was done on bulk RNA, leaving chains unpaired. Notes on the study in general: Anti-spike CD8 responses were favored by VDJdb matching, which missed private and CD4 specificities.

CDR1 and CDR2 from the germline V gene are KGHDR and SFDVKD. Between the trimmed V and J ends, which lost 6 bases and 8 bases, there was a span of 12 bases. The length of the CDR3 is 12 residues. Each single cDNA molecule received a unique molecular identifier. TCRdb reprocessed the 5' RACE reads via MiXCR and lists one record per CDR3 protein. The sample includes around 84,000 distinct CDR3 sequences, under 11% of them seen just once. Material: whole blood, obtained at baseline. The clonotype was recovered from an adult who was a healthcare worker with PCR-confirmed SARS-CoV-2 infection or an uninfected control (not recorded which). The chain combines TRBV24-1 with TRBJ2-5; no firm D call. CDR3 loop: CATSSEEGTQYF. In nucleotides, the CDR3 is TGTGCCACCAGTTCTGAAGAAGGTACCCAGTACTTC.